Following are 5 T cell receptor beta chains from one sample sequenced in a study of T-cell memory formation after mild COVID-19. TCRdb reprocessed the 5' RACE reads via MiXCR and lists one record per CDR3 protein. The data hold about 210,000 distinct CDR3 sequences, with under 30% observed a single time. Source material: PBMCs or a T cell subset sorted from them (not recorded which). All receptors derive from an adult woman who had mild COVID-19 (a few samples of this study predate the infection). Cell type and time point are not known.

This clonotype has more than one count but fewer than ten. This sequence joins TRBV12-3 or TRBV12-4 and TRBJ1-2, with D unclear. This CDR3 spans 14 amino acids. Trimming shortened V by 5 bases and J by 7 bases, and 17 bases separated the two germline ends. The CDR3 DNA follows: TGTGCCAGCAGTCCAACAGTGGAGAAAGCTGGCTACACCTTC. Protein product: CASSPTVEKAGYTF.

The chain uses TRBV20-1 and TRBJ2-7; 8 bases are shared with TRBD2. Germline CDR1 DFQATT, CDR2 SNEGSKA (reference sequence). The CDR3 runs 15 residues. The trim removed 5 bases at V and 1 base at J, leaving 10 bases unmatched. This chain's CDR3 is CSAEDSSGNSYEQYF. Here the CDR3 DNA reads TGCAGTGCTGAGGACAGTAGCGGGAATTCCTACGAGCAGTACTTC.

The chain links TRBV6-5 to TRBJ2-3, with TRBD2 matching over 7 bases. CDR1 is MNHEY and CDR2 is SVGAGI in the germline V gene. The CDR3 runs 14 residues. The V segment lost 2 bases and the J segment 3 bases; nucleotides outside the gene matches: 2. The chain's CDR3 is CASSYEAGTDTQYF. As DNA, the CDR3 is TGTGCCAGCAGTTACGAAGCGGGGACAGATACGCAGTATTTT.

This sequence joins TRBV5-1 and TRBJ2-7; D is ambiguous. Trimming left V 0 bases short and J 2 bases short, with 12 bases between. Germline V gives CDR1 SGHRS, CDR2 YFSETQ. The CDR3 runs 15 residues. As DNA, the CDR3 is TGCGCCAGCAGCTTGGCCGGACCCCCGGCCTACGAGCAGTACTTC. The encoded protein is CASSLAGPPAYEQYF. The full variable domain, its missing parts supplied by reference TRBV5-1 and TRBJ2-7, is KAGVTQTPRYLIKTRGQQVTLSCSPISGHRSVSWYQQTPGQGLQFLFEYFSETQRNKGNFPGRFSGRQFSNSRSEMNVSTLELGDSALYLCASSLAGPPAYEQYFGPGTRLTVT.

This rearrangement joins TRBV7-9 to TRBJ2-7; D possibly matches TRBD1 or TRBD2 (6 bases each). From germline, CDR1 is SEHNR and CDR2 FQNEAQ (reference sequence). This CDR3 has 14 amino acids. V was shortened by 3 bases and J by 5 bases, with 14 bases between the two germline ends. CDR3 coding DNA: TGTGCCAGCAGCTTTTCAGGCGGGACACACGAGCAGTACTTC. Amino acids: CASSFSGGTHEQYF.